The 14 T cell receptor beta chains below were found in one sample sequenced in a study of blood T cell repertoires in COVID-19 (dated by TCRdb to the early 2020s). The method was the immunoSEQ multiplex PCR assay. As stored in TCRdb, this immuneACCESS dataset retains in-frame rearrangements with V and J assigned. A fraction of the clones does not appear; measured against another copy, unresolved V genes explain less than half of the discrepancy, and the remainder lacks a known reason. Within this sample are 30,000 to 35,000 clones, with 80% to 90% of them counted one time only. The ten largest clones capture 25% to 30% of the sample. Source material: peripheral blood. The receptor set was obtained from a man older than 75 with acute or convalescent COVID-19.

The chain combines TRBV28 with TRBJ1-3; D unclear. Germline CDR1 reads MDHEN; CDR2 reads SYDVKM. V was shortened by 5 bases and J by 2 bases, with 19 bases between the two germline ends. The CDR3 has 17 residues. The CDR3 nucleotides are TGTGCCAGCAGTCCCTTGAGGAGGGCATCCCCTGGAAACACCATATATTTT. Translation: CASSPLRRASPGNTIYF. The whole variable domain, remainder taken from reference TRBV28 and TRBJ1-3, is DVKVTQSSRYLVKRTGEKVFLECVQDMDHENMFWYRQDPGLGLRLIYFSYDVKMKEKGDIPEGYSVSREKKERFSLILESASTNQTSMYLCASSPLRRASPGNTIYFGEGSWLTVV.

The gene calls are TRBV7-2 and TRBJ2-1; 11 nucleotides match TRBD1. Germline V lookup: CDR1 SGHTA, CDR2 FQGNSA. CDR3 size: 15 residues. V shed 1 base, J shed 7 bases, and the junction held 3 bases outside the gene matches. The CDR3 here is CASSLVRDRGNEQFF. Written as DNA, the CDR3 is TGTGCCAGCAGCTTAGTAAGGGACAGGGGGAATGAGCAGTTCTTC.

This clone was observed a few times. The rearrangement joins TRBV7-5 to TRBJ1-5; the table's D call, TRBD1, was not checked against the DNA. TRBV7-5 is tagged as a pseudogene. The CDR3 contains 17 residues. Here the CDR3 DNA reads TGTGCCAGAAGCTCAACAGGGTCGGCTGGCAGCAATCAGCCCCAGCATTTT. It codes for CARSSTGSAGSNQPQHF.

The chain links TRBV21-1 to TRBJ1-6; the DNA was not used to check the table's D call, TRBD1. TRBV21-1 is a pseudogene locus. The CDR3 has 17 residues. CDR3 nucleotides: TGTGCCAGCAGCAAATTGGACAGGGGTCCCTATAATTCACCCCTCCACTTT. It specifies CASSKLDRGPYNSPLHF.

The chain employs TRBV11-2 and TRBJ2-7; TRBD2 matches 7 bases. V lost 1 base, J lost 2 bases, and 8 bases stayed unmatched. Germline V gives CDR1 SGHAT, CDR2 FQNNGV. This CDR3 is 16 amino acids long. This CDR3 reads CASSLVAGVGAYEQYF. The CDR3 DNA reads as TGTGCCAGCAGCTTAGTTGCGGGGGTCGGCGCCTACGAGCAGTACTTC. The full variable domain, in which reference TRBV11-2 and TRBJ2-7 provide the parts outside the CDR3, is EAGVAQSPRYKIIEKRQSVAFWCNPISGHATLYWYQQILGQGPKLLIQFQNNGVVDDSQLPKDRFSAERLKGVDSTLKIQPAKLEDSAVYLCASSLVAGVGAYEQYFGPGTRLTVT.

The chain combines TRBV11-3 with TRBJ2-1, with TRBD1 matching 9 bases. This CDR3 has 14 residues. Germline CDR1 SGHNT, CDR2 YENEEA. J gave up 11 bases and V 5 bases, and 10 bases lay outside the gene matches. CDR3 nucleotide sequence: TGTGCCAGCAGCACCCGCCGGGACAGGGTGAAGCAGTTCTTC. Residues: CASSTRRDRVKQFF.

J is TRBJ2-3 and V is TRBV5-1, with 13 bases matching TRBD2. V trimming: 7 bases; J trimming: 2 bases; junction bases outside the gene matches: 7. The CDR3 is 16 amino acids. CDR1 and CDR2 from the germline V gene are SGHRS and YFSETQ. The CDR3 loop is CASWSGTSGATDTQYF. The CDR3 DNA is TGCGCCAGCTGGAGCGGGACTAGCGGGGCCACAGATACGCAGTATTTT.

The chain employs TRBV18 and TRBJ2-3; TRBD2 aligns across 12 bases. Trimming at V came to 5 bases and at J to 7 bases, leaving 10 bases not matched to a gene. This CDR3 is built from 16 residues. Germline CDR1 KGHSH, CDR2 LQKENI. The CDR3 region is CASSKSGLAGYNTQYF. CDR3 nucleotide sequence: TGTGCCAGCTCAAAATCGGGACTAGCGGGTTACAATACGCAGTATTTT.

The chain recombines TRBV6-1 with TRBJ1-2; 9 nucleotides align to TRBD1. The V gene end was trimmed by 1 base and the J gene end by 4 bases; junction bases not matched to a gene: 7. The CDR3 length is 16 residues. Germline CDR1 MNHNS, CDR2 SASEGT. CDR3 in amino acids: CASSEGQGENSYGYTF. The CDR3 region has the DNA TGTGCCAGCAGTGAAGGACAGGGGGAGAACTCCTATGGCTACACCTTC.

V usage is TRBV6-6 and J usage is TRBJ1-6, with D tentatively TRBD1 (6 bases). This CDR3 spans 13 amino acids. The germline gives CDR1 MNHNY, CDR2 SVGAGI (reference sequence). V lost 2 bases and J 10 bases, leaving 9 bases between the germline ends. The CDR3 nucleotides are TGTGCCAGCAGTTACAACAGGGAGTCACCCCTCCACTTT. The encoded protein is CASSYNRESPLHF.

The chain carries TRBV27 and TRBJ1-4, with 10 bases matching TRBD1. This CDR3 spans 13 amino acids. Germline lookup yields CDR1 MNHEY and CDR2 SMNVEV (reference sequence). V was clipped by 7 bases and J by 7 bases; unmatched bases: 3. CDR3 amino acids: CASKDRGSEKLFF. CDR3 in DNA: TGTGCCAGCAAGGACAGGGGGAGTGAAAAACTGTTTTTT.

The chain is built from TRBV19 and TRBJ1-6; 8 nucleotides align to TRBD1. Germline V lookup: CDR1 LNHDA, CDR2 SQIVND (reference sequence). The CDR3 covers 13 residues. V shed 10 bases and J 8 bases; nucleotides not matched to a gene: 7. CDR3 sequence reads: CATGQGFDSPLHF. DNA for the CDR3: TGTGCCACAGGACAGGGTTTCGATTCACCCCTCCACTTT.

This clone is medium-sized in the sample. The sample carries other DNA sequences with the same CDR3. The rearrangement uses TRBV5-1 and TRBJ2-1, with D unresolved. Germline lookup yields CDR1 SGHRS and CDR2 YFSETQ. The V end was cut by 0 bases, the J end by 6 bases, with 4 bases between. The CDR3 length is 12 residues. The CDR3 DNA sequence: TGCGCCAGCAGCTTGGGGAGCAATGAGCAGTTCTTC. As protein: CASSLGSNEQFF.

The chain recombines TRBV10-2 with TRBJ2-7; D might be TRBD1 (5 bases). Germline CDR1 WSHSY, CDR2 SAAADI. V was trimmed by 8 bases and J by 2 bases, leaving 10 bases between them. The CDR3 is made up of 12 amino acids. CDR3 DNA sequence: TGCGCCAGCCAGCCCAGGGCCTACGAGCAGTACTTC. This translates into CASQPRAYEQYF.